A single T cell receptor beta chain is shown here with its context. Source study methods: Reference gene primer amplification gave nucleated cell count estimates. Sequencing was performed with immunoSEQ multiplex PCR; in TCRdb, only in-frame clones are kept and a portion is missing. D and trimming were read from the DNA, whereas the V and J calls and clone size are those reported in that table. The sample carries approximately 90,000 clones, about 87% recorded once. These data belong to a study of blood T cell repertoires in COVID-19. Study details: Collection of acute and convalescent COVID-19 samples took place in the United States, Italy and Spain. PBMCs, B-cell-depleted T cells, or T cells were the source of the cDNA or gDNA that made up the material.

Input material: peripheral blood. This sequence originates from a human donor in a cohort sampled during active COVID-19.

The CDR3 bases are TGTGCCAGCGGTAGCGGGGGTGTTGAGCAGTTCTTC. Translating it yields CASGSGGVEQFF. This chain links TRBV7-3 with TRBJ2-1, with 9 bases that match TRBD2. CDR1 and CDR2 from the germline V gene are SGHTA and FQGTGA. The CDR3 has 12 residues. V gave up 8 bases and J gave up 9 bases; unmatched junction bases: 5.